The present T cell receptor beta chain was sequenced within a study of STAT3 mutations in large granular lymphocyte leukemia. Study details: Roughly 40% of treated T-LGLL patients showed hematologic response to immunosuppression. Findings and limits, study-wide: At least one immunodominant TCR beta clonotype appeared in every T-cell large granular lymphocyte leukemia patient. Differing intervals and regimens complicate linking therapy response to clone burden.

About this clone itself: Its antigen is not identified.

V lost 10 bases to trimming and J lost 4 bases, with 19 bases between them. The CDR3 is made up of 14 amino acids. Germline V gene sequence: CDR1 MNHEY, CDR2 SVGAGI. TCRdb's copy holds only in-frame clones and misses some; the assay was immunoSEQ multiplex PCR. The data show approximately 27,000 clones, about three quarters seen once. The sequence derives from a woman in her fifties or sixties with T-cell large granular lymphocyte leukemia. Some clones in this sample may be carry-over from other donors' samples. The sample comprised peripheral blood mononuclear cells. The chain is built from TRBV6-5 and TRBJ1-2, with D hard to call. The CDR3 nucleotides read TGTGCCACCCGGCGGGGTCATTCCCTCTATGGCTACACCTTC. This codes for CATRRGHSLYGYTF.